This TCR beta chain originates from a study of CD8 T cells in ankylosing spondylitis. TCRdb used MiXCR to reprocess the 5' RACE reads, holding one entry per CDR3 protein. This table holds approximately 110,000 distinct CDR3 sequences, around 24% found once. The CDR3 extends over 13 amino acids. Between the trimmed V and J ends, which lost 7 bases and 2 bases, there was a span of 10 bases. CDR1 and CDR2 from the germline V gene are MNHNS and SASEGT. The chain is built from TRBV6-1 and TRBJ2-3, with D tentatively TRBD1 or TRBD2 (5 bases each). The sequencing sample was made of synovial fluid, either unsorted or a sorted T cell fraction (not recorded which). The receptor was derived from a male donor with ankylosing spondylitis. The CDR3 region has the DNA TGTGCCAGCACTGAGGGGCCCACAGATACGCAGTATTTT. Amino acid sequence: CASTEGPTDTQYF.